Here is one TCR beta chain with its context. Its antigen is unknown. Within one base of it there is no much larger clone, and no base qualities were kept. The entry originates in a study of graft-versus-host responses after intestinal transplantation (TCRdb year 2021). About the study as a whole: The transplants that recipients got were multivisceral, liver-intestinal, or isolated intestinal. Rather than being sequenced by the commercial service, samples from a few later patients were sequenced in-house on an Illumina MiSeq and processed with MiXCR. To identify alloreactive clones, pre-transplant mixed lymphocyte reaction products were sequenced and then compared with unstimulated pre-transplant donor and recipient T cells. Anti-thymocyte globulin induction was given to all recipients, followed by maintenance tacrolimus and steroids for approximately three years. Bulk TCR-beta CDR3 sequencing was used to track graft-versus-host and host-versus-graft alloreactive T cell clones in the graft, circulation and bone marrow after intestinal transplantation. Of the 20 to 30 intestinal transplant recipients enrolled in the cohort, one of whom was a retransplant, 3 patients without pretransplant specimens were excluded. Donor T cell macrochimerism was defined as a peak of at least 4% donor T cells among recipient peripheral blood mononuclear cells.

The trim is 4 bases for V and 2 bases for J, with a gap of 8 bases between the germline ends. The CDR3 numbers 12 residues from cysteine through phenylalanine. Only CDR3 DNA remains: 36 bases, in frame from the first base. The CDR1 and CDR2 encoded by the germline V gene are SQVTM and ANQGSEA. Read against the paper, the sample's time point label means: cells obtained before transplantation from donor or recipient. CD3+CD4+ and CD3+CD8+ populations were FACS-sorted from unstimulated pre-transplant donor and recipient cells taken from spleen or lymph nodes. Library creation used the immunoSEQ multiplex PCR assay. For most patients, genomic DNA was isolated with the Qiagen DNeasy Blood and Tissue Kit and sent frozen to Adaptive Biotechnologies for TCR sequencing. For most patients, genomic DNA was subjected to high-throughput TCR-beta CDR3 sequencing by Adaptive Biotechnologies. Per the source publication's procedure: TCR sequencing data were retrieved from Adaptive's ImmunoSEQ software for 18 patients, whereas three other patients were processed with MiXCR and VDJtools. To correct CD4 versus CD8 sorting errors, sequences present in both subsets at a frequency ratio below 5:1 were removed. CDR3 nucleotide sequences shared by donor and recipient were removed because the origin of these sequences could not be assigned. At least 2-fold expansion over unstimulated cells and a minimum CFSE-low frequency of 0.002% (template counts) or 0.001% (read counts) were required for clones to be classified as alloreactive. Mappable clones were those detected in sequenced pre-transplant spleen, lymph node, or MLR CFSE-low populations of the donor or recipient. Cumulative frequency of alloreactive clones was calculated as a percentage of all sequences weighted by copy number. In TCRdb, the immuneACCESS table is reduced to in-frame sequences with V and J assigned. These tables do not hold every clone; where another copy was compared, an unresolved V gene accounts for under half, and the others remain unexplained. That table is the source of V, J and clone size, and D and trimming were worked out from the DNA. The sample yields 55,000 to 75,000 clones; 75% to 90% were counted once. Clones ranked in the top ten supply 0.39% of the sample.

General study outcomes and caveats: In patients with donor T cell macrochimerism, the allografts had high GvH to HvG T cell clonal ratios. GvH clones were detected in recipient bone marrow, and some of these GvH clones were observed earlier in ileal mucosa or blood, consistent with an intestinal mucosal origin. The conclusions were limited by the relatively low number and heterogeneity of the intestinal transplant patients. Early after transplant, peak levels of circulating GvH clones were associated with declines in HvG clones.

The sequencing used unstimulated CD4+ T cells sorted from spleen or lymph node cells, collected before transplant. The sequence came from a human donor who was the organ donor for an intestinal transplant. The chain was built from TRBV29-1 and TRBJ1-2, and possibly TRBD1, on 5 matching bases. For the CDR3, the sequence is CSVGAGNYGYTF. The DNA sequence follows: TGCAGCGTTGGAGCAGGGAACTATGGCTACACCTTC.